What follows are 30 T cell receptor beta chains derived from one specimen sequenced in a study of control samples from healthy donors and cancer patients. The table came from immunoSEQ multiplex PCR; TCRdb's copy has only in-frame clones and leaves some out. The sample contains roughly 370,000 clones, approximately 92% of which appear only once. Material: PBMCs. The source of these receptors is a man in his forties with head and neck cancer.

As regards this clone: The same CDR3 also results from other DNA sequences found in this sample. The chain joins TRBV5-4 to TRBJ2-1, with 16 bases aligning to TRBD2. V gave up 4 bases and J gave up 7 bases; unmatched junction bases: 2. This CDR3 is 15 amino acids long. CDR1 and CDR2 (germline): SGHNT, YYREEE (reference sequence). The CDR3 DNA follows: TGTGCCAGCAGCCTGGGACTAGCGGGGGGGAATGAGCAGTTCTTC. It codes for CASSLGLAGGNEQFF.

J is TRBJ2-7 and V is TRBV10-3, with D tentatively TRBD1 (5 bases). CDR3 length equals 14 residues. Germline CDR1 reads ENHRY; CDR2 reads SYGVKD. Trimming shortened V by 6 bases and J by 0 bases, and 12 bases separated the two germline ends. The CDR3 DNA reads TGTGCCATCAGCGCCGACAGCTTCTCCTACGAGCAGTACTTC. Translated, it gives CAISADSFSYEQYF.

This chain links TRBV10-3 with TRBJ2-7, with 13 bases lining up with TRBD2. Looked up from germline, CDR1 is ENHRY and CDR2 is SYGVKD. This CDR3 region has 16 residues. Unmatched junction bases numbered 7, after V lost 4 bases and J lost 4 bases. CDR3 in amino acids: CAISASRTSGGYEQYF. The CDR3 region has the DNA TGTGCCATCAGTGCAAGCCGGACTAGCGGGGGATACGAGCAGTACTTC.

The rearrangement links TRBV6-1 to TRBJ2-7, with D perhaps matching TRBD2 (6 bases). Germline CDR1 and CDR2: MNHNS and SASEGT. Deletions cut 5 bases from V and 0 bases from J, with 11 bases between. This CDR3 comprises 14 residues. Here the CDR3 reads CASSWAGSSYEQYF. CDR3 nucleotides: TGTGCCAGCAGTTGGGCGGGAAGCTCCTACGAGCAGTACTTC.

The genes are TRBV27 and TRBJ1-5; 7 bases agree with TRBD1. The CDR3 contains 18 residues. Germline CDR1 and CDR2: MNHEY and SMNVEV (reference sequence). After removal of 3 bases from V and 3 bases from J, the junction contained 14 bases not matched to a gene. CDR3 DNA: TGTGCCAGCAGTTTTGGTGTGGGGAGACAGGGAGACAATCAGCCCCAGCATTTT. This codes for CASSFGVGRQGDNQPQHF.

The chain has TRBV7-3 and TRBJ2-1; possible D gene TRBD2, 6 bases. Germline lookup yields CDR1 SGHTA and CDR2 FQGTGA. The CDR3 runs 16 residues. Trimming pared 1 base from V and 1 base from J, leaving 11 bases between. This chain's CDR3 is CASSLMGGSSYNEQFF. CDR3 nucleotide sequence: TGTGCCAGCAGCTTAATGGGGGGTAGTTCCTACAATGAGCAGTTCTTC.

The genes are TRBV11-2 and TRBJ1-1; D remains unclear. V was trimmed by 0 bases and J by 11 bases, leaving 16 bases between them. Looked up from germline, CDR1 is SGHAT and CDR2 is FQNNGV. CDR3 size: 14 residues. The chain's CDR3 is CASSLDLGGLVAFF. The CDR3 DNA reads as TGTGCCAGCAGCTTAGATCTTGGAGGTCTTGTTGCTTTCTTT.

This chain connects TRBV27 to TRBJ1-5; tentative D call: TRBD1 (5 bases). The V gene lost 3 bases and the J gene lost 2 bases, with 11 bases spanning the gap. The CDR3 extends over 15 amino acids. CDR1 MNHEY and CDR2 SMNVEV come from the germline V gene (reference sequence). The DNA of the CDR3 is TGTGCCAGCAGTTTGTGGGGACGGGGCAATCAGCCCCAGCATTTT. Protein product: CASSLWGRGNQPQHF.

This rearrangement joins TRBV30 to TRBJ1-1; unclear D gene. CDR3 length equals 11 residues. Germline V gives CDR1 GTSNPN, CDR2 SVGIG (reference sequence). DNA for the CDR3: TGTGCAGCCGGGGAGAACACTGAAGCTTTCTTT. Translated: CAAGENTEAFF.

This sequence joins TRBV10-3 and TRBJ1-1; 8 bases match TRBD1. Germline lookup yields CDR1 ENHRY and CDR2 SYGVKD. This CDR3 is 16 amino acids long. After removal of 4 bases from V and 0 bases from J, the junction contained 7 bases not matched to a gene. The CDR3 reads CAISGITGGMNTEAFF. The DNA of the CDR3 is TGTGCCATCAGTGGAATAACAGGGGGGATGAACACTGAAGCTTTCTTT.

This rearrangement joins TRBV24-1 to TRBJ1-4; D remains ambiguous. The germline V gene encodes CDR1 KGHDR and CDR2 SFDVKD. This CDR3 is built from 13 residues. Trimming shortened V by 4 bases and J by 8 bases, and 10 bases separated the two germline ends. Here the CDR3 reads CATSDQVPEKLFF. CDR3 coding DNA: TGTGCCACCAGTGACCAAGTTCCGGAAAAACTGTTTTTT.

As DNA, the CDR3 is TGTGCCAGCAGTTTACCGCAGGGCCTCGCTTCCAGCGGGAGGATTACGAACACAGATACGCAGTATTTT. This translates into CASSLPQGLASSGRITNTDTQYF. V gene TRBV28 combines with J gene TRBJ2-3; 9 nucleotides line up with TRBD2. The CDR3 extends over 23 amino acids. Germline CDR1 reads MDHEN; CDR2 reads SYDVKM. V lost 2 bases to trimming and J lost 2 bases; unmatched junction nucleotides: 26.

J is TRBJ2-3 and V is TRBV11-2; D call uncertain. CDR3 length: 15 amino acids. The V end was cut by 0 bases, the J end by 2 bases, with 9 bases between. Germline V gene data show CDR1 as SGHAT and CDR2 as FQNNGV. CDR3 sequence reads: CASSLDGKVTDTQYF. The CDR3 nucleotides read TGTGCCAGCAGCTTAGACGGAAAGGTCACAGATACGCAGTATTTT.

The V and J genes are TRBV7-2 and TRBJ1-1, with a weak D call TRBD1 (5 bases). Germline CDR1 and CDR2: SGHTA and FQGNSA. V was pared by 2 bases and J by 6 bases, with 16 bases between. This CDR3 spans 15 amino acids. The chain's CDR3 is CASSLSVGRGAEAFF. The CDR3 DNA reads TGTGCCAGCAGCTTATCGGTCGGGAGAGGGGCTGAAGCTTTCTTT.

V gene TRBV10-2 combines with J gene TRBJ2-6; D tentatively reads TRBD1 or TRBD2 (5 bases each). V was shortened by 8 bases and J by 2 bases, with 16 bases between the two germline ends. Germline V gives CDR1 WSHSY, CDR2 SAAADI. The CDR3 length is 16 residues. CDR3 region: CASGVSGPTGANVLTF. The DNA for the CDR3 is TGCGCCAGCGGGGTATCGGGGCCGACTGGGGCCAACGTCCTGACTTTC.

This clone was observed a handful of times. This rearrangement joins TRBV6-5 to TRBJ2-3; 9 bases fit TRBD2. The J segment lost 5 bases and the V segment lost 6 bases, leaving 6 bases of the junction unmatched. This CDR3 has 14 amino acids. Germline CDR1 MNHEY, CDR2 SVGAGI. In nucleotides, the CDR3 is TGTGCCAGCAGAAAGGGACTAGCTATAGATACGCAGTATTTT. This codes for CASRKGLAIDTQYF.

The gene calls are TRBV24-1 and TRBJ1-1, with D perhaps TRBD1 (6 bases). Trimming left V 4 bases short and J 1 base short, with 12 bases between. Germline CDR1 KGHDR, CDR2 SFDVKD. This CDR3 comprises 15 residues. The CDR3 sequence: CATSDTGTANTEAFF. The CDR3 region has the DNA TGTGCCACCAGTGACACAGGGACCGCGAACACTGAAGCTTTCTTT.

CDR3: CASSLGILQETQYF. DNA of the CDR3: TGTGCCAGCAGCTTAGGAATACTCCAAGAGACCCAGTACTTC. V and J are TRBV7-9 and TRBJ2-5; D gene ambiguous. The ends were cut back, 1 base at V and 1 base at J, with 7 bases in the middle. The length of the CDR3 is 14 residues. The V gene's germline CDR1 is SEHNR and CDR2 FQNEAQ (reference sequence). The full variable domain, its missing parts supplied by reference TRBV7-9 and TRBJ2-5, is DTGVSQNPRHKITKRGQNVTFRCDPISEHNRLYWYRQTLGQGPEFLTYFQNEAQLEKSRLLSDRFSAERPKGSFSTLEIQRTEQGDSAMYLCASSLGILQETQYFGPGTRLLVL.

This clone was observed a few times. The chain is built from TRBV4-1 and TRBJ2-2; no firm D call. The CDR3 covers 16 residues. CDR1 is MGHRA, CDR2 YSYEKL, per germline. The V and J ends lost 2 bases and 3 bases respectively, with 13 bases between them. The CDR3 DNA follows: TGCGCCAGCAGCCAATCTGGTCGGACGGACACCGGGGAGCTGTTTTTT. Translation gives CASSQSGRTDTGELFF.

The rearrangement uses TRBV6-6 and TRBJ1-5; D possibly corresponds to TRBD1 (6 bases). CDR1 and CDR2 from the germline V gene are MNHNY and SVGAGI (reference sequence). The V and J ends lost 1 base and 2 bases respectively, with 12 bases between them. This CDR3 contains 16 residues. The CDR3 protein is CASSYFGGARNQPQHF. The CDR3 bases are TGTGCCAGCAGTTACTTTGGGGGGGCTCGCAATCAGCCCCAGCATTTT.

This rearrangement joins TRBV9 to TRBJ1-3, with D uncertain. The V gene's germline CDR1 is SGDLS and CDR2 YYNGEE. The V end lost 0 bases, the J end lost 4 bases, and 8 bases lay between the germline ends. The length of the CDR3 is 14 residues. The CDR3 bases are TGTGCCAGCAGCGTAGGCTCAGTAGGAAACACCATATATTTT. Translation gives CASSVGSVGNTIYF.

The chain joins TRBV28 to TRBJ1-5; a possible D gene is TRBD1 (5 bases). Germline V lookup: CDR1 MDHEN, CDR2 SYDVKM. This CDR3 contains 16 residues. V dropped 9 bases and J dropped 3 bases, with 21 bases sitting between them. The CDR3 is CASNIVGQGDNQPQHF. CDR3 nucleotide sequence: TGTGCCAGTAACATTGTAGGGCAGGGTGACAATCAGCCCCAGCATTTT.

This clone was counted a single time. The chain couples TRBV6-2 or TRBV6-3 to TRBJ2-1; the D gene is possibly TRBD1 (5 bases). Trimming removed 2 bases at V and 11 bases at J, with 25 bases between. Germline loops: CDR1 MNHEY, CDR2 SVGEGT. The CDR3 spans 17 residues. CDR3 amino acids: CASSYALWGPPLYKQFF. CDR3 in DNA: TGTGCCAGCAGTTACGCGCTCTGGGGCCCCCCTTTATATAAGCAGTTCTTC.

The genes are TRBV28 and TRBJ2-3; the match to TRBD2 covers 14 bases. CDR3 length equals 19 residues. The V gene end was trimmed by 6 bases and the J gene end by 2 bases; junction bases not matched to a gene: 13. Per the germline V gene, CDR1 is MDHEN and CDR2 is SYDVKM. The chain's CDR3 is CASSLIRTSGGRTTDTQYF. DNA for the CDR3: TGTGCCAGCAGCCTCATTCGGACTAGCGGGGGGCGGACCACAGATACGCAGTATTTT.

J is TRBJ2-6 and V is TRBV30; unclear D gene. Trimming left V 4 bases short and J 6 bases short, with 13 bases between. The germline gives CDR1 GTSNPN, CDR2 SVGIG (reference sequence). The CDR3 covers 14 residues. The CDR3 here is CAWKGLSLANVLTF. Written as DNA, the CDR3 is TGTGCCTGGAAGGGCCTATCCTTGGCCAACGTCCTGACTTTC.

The chain is built from TRBV5-1 and TRBJ2-3; D remains unclear. Trimming left V 0 bases short and J 1 base short, with 12 bases between. Per germline, CDR1 SGHRS and CDR2 YFSETQ. The CDR3 is 16 residues long. The CDR3 here is CASSLVPTWGTDTQYF. The CDR3 nucleotides read TGCGCCAGCAGCTTGGTCCCAACTTGGGGCACAGATACGCAGTATTTT.

The rearrangement links TRBV28 to TRBJ1-4, with no clear D. Germline loops: CDR1 MDHEN, CDR2 SYDVKM. With 6 bases removed from V and 6 bases from J, the gap between germline ends came to 17 bases. CDR3 size: 15 residues. Here the CDR3 DNA reads TGTGCCAGCAGACCTAGTTGGGGAGCACATGAAAAACTGTTTTTT. Encoded protein: CASRPSWGAHEKLFF.

The V gene is TRBV6-2 or TRBV6-3, the J gene TRBJ2-1, with 10 positions matching TRBD2. CDR3 length equals 16 residues. In germline, CDR1 is MNHEY, CDR2 SVGEGT. V lost 6 bases, J lost 9 bases, and 14 bases stayed unmatched. In DNA, the CDR3 is TGTGCCAGCAGCCGCTGGGCCACCGGGACTAGCGTTGAGCAGTTCTTC. Translation: CASSRWATGTSVEQFF.

Only one count was recorded for this clone. The rearrangement links TRBV15 to TRBJ2-6, with no clear D. This CDR3 region has 13 residues. Trimming took off 6 bases at V and 3 bases at J, with 6 bases between the two ends. Germline loops: CDR1 LNHNV, CDR2 YYDKDF (reference sequence). The CDR3 protein is CATRGYGANVLTF. The CDR3 DNA follows: TGTGCCACCAGGGGTTATGGGGCCAACGTCCTGACTTTC.

This chain connects TRBV7-2 to TRBJ2-3; D may correspond to TRBD1 or TRBD2 (5 bases each). The V end lost 5 bases, the J end lost 1 base, and 16 bases lay between the germline ends. This CDR3 region has 16 residues. Germline CDR1 is SGHTA and CDR2 is FQGNSA. In DNA, the CDR3 is TGTGCCAGCAGCAGAGGGGCCCTGGGAGGCACAGATACGCAGTATTTT. It codes for CASSRGALGGTDTQYF.